These 19 T cell receptor beta chains were all obtained from the same sample, sequenced in a study of blood T cell repertoires in COVID-19. Data came from immunoSEQ multiplex PCR; TCRdb stores just in-frame clones and leaves some out. This sample yields some 240,000 clones, of which 75% to 85% are seen a single time; around 7% belongs to the top ten. Sequenced sample: peripheral blood. These TCRs come from a woman of 80 years or more with COVID-19, enrolled during active disease.

This clone was found a few times. The sample carries other DNA sequences with the same CDR3. The chain joins TRBV2 to TRBJ2-7; no clear D. Germline V gene data show CDR1 as SNHLY and CDR2 as FYNNEI. The CDR3 loop spans 11 amino acids. V lost 4 bases and J 3 bases, leaving 4 bases between the germline ends. The CDR3, as DNA: TGTGCCAGCAGTGCGCGCTACGAGCAGTACTTC. Protein sequence: CASSARYEQYF. Variable domain in full (rest from reference TRBV2 and TRBJ2-7): EPEVTQTPSHQVTQMGQEVILRCVPISNHLYFYWYRQILGQKVEFLVSFYNNEISEKSEIFDDQFSVERPDGSNFTLKIRSTKLEDSAMYFCASSARYEQYFGPGTRLTVT.

This clone was recorded once. The rearrangement uses TRBV25-1 and TRBJ1-3; D gene ambiguous. This CDR3 has 14 amino acids. Germline V gives CDR1 MGHDK, CDR2 SYGVNS. The V end was cut by 3 bases, the J end by 4 bases, with 10 bases between. DNA of the CDR3: TGTGCCAGCAGTGACGAGGGCAGGGGAAACACCATATATTTT. It codes for CASSDEGRGNTIYF.

Turning to this clone: Other nucleotide sequences in the sample specify the same CDR3. CDR3 sequence reads: CASRGTGSYGYTF. CDR3 DNA sequence: TGTGCCAGCAGGGGGACAGGGAGCTATGGCTACACCTTC. The chain uses TRBV6-5 and TRBJ1-2; 9 nucleotides line up with TRBD1. The ends lost 6 bases at V and 4 bases at J; junction bases unmatched: 3. This CDR3 region has 13 residues. CDR1 MNHEY and CDR2 SVGAGI come from the germline V gene.

This rearrangement joins TRBV7-2 to TRBJ1-1, with D hard to call. The CDR3 has 14 amino acids. V lost 5 bases and J 0 bases, leaving 10 bases between the germline ends. CDR1 is SGHTA and CDR2 is FQGNSA in the germline V gene. DNA of the CDR3: TGTGCCAGCAGCCAACAGCTAATGAACACTGAAGCTTTCTTT. It is translated as CASSQQLMNTEAFF.

The chain combines TRBV10-3 with TRBJ2-2, with TRBD1 identical over 9 bases. The trim removed 6 bases at V and 4 bases at J, leaving 3 bases unmatched. The CDR3 is 14 residues long. Germline V lookup: CDR1 ENHRY, CDR2 SYGVKD. CDR3 nucleotide sequence: TGTGCCATCAGACAGGGGGCAAGCACCGGGGAGCTGTTTTTT. Translated, it gives CAIRQGASTGELFF.

The V call is TRBV3-1 (or the pseudogene TRBV3-2), the J call TRBJ2-7, with 7 bases aligning to TRBD2. The CDR3 spans 15 residues. Germline V gives CDR1 LGHDT, CDR2 YNNKEL (reference sequence). V was clipped by 0 bases and J by 5 bases; unmatched bases: 7. The CDR3 reads CASSQERLAVHEQYF. The CDR3 coding sequence is TGTGCCAGCAGCCAAGAGAGACTAGCTGTCCACGAGCAGTACTTC.

J is TRBJ2-1 and V is TRBV19, with D maybe TRBD2 (5 bases). The V gene lost 6 bases and the J gene lost 2 bases, with 17 bases spanning the gap. This CDR3 region has 16 residues. CDR1 and CDR2 from the germline V gene are LNHDA and SQIVND (reference sequence). CDR3 bases: TGTGCCAGTAGACGGGCGGAGGTGGCCCCCTACAATGAGCAGTTCTTC. Translating gives CASRRAEVAPYNEQFF. The variable domain in full, completed from reference TRBV19 and TRBJ2-1, reads DGGITQSPKYLFRKEGQNVTLSCEQNLNHDAMYWYRQDPGQGLRLIYYSQIVNDFQKGDIAEGYSVSREKKESFPLTVTSAQKNPTAFYLCASRRAEVAPYNEQFFGPGTRLTVL.

V gene TRBV10-3 combines with J gene TRBJ1-3; D is undetermined. This CDR3 has 16 amino acids. Per germline, CDR1 ENHRY and CDR2 SYGVKD. V lost 1 base and J lost 0, with 10 bases in between. This chain's CDR3 is CAISELPASSGNTIYF. The CDR3 bases are TGTGCCATCAGTGAGTTGCCCGCGAGCTCTGGAAACACCATATATTTT.

The chain joins TRBV7-6 to TRBJ2-1, with 9 bases aligning to TRBD2. The CDR3 is 15 residues long. Trimming cost V 2 bases and J 11 bases; bases outside gene matches: 10. Germline V lookup: CDR1 SGHVS, CDR2 FNYEAQ. CDR3 loop: CASSLRAGGPLKQFF. CDR3 coding DNA: TGTGCCAGCAGCTTAAGGGCGGGAGGGCCTTTAAAGCAGTTCTTC.

The chain is built from TRBV5-3 and TRBJ1-5; D gene ambiguous. TRBV5-3 is given ORF status, its function remaining uncertain. V lost 5 bases and J lost 0, with 6 bases in between. The CDR3 covers 13 residues. The CDR3 DNA is TGTGCCAGAAGGGTAGATAGCAATCAGCCCCAGCATTTT. Amino acids: CARRVDSNQPQHF.

This clone was found once. The chain employs TRBV27 and TRBJ1-6; no definite D call. The CDR3 extends over 13 amino acids. V lost 2 bases to trimming and J lost 10 bases, with 9 bases between them. Germline CDR1 reads MNHEY; CDR2 reads SMNVEV (reference sequence). The CDR3 DNA sequence: TGTGCCAGCAGTTTAGAAGGGAGGTCACCCCTCCACTTT. Translating it yields CASSLEGRSPLHF.

On this clone: Other DNA sequences in the same sample also yield this CDR3. The chain recombines TRBV7-9 with TRBJ1-5; the D gene is possibly TRBD1 (5 bases). The CDR3 has 14 amino acids. The V and J ends lost 0 bases and 4 bases respectively, with 7 bases between them. From germline, CDR1 is SEHNR and CDR2 FQNEAQ (reference sequence). This chain's CDR3 is CASSLAGGNQPQHF. In DNA, the CDR3 is TGTGCCAGCAGCTTAGCTGGGGGGAATCAGCCCCAGCATTTT.

This clone was counted between two and nine times. The chain recombines TRBV6-5 with TRBJ2-2; tentatively, D is TRBD1 (5 bases). Trimming left V 9 bases short and J 2 bases short, with 10 bases between. Germline V CDR1 and CDR2: MNHEY, SVGAGI. The CDR3 extends over 13 amino acids. The CDR3 nucleotides read TGTGCCAGGGGGCAGGGCAACACCGGGGAGCTGTTTTTT. Translating gives CARGQGNTGELFF.

The gene calls are TRBV7-9 and TRBJ2-3, with 9 bases identical to TRBD2. CDR1 and CDR2 (germline): SEHNR, FQNEAQ (reference sequence). CDR3 length: 16 residues. V dropped 4 bases and J dropped 3; count of bases not matched to a gene: 8. For the CDR3, the DNA is TGTGCCAGCAGCTCCCTAGAGCGGGGGGCGACAGATACGCAGTATTTT. Translation gives CASSSLERGATDTQYF.

The chain recombines TRBV28 with TRBJ2-7, with D possibly matching TRBD2 (6 bases). Germline V CDR1 and CDR2: MDHEN, SYDVKM. This CDR3 has 16 residues. The ends were cut back, 6 bases at V and 2 bases at J, with 20 bases in the middle. The CDR3 loop reads CASSPGGTYTAYEQYF. In DNA form, the CDR3 reads TGTGCCAGCAGCCCGGGCGGGACTTATACCGCCTACGAGCAGTACTTC.

The chain is built from TRBV18 and TRBJ2-1; 7 bases agree with TRBD2. This CDR3 spans 12 amino acids. Germline CDR1 reads KGHSH; CDR2 reads LQKENI. J gave up 7 bases and V 6 bases, and 3 bases lay outside the gene matches. CDR3 bases: TGTGCCAGCTCCCGGGGGGAAAATGAGCAGTTCTTC. This gives the protein CASSRGENEQFF.

The chain joins TRBV12-3 or TRBV12-4 to TRBJ2-3; D possibly corresponds to TRBD1 (5 bases). V shed 5 bases and J shed 6 bases, with 9 bases lying between them. The CDR3 extends over 12 amino acids. The CDR3 DNA reads as TGTGCCAGCAGTATGAACAGGGATACGCAGTATTTT. This sequence encodes CASSMNRDTQYF.

V and J are TRBV5-1 and TRBJ2-1; TRBD2 matches at 11 bases. V dropped 4 bases and J dropped 4; count of bases not matched to a gene: 7. The CDR3 extends over 16 amino acids. Germline V gives CDR1 SGHRS, CDR2 YFSETQ. The CDR3 here is CASSAALAGEYNEQFF. The CDR3 coding sequence is TGCGCCAGCAGCGCTGCACTAGCGGGAGAATACAATGAGCAGTTCTTC.

This clone was counted a single time. This sequence joins TRBV5-1 and TRBJ2-2, with no clear D. Germline lookup yields CDR1 SGHRS and CDR2 YFSETQ. This CDR3 is 13 amino acids long. The V and J ends lost 5 bases and 1 base respectively, with 6 bases between them. The CDR3 DNA reads as TGCGCCAGCAGGGAGCAGAACACCGGGGAGCTGTTTTTT. This translates into CASREQNTGELFF. The full variable domain, completed using reference TRBV5-1 and TRBJ2-2, is KAGVTQTPRYLIKTRGQQVTLSCSPISGHRSVSWYQQTPGQGLQFLFEYFSETQRNKGNFPGRFSGRQFSNSRSEMNVSTLELGDSALYLCASREQNTGELFFGEGSRLTVL.